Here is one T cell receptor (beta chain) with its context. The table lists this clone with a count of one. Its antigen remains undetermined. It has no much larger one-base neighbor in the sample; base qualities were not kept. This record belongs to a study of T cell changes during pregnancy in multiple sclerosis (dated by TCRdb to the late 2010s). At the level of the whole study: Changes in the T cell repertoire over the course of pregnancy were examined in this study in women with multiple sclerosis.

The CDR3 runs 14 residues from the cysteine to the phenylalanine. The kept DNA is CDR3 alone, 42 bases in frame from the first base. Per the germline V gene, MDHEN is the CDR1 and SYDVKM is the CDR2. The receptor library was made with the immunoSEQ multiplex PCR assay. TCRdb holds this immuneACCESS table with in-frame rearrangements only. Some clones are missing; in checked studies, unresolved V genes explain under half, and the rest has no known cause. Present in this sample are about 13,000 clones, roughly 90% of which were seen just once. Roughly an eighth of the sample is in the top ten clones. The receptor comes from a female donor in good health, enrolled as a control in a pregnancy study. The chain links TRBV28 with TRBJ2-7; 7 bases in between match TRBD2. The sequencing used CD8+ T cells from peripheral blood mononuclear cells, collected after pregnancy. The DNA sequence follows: TGTGGAGCCTCATCGACTAGCTACACCTACGAGCAGTACTTC. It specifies CGASSTSYTYEQYF. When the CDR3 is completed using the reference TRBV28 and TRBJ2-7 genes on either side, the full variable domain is DVKVTQSSRYLVKRTGEKVFLECVQDMDHENMFWYRQDPGLGLRLIYFSYDVKMKEKGDIPEGYSVSREKKERFSLILESASTNQTSMYLCGASSTSYTYEQYFGPGTRLTVT.